The present T cell receptor beta chain was sequenced within a study of T cells in Graves' hyperthyroidism and ophthalmopathy. Study-level results: Patients with ophthalmopathy were separated from those with stable hyperthyroidism by a 13 V-J model.

The CDR3 covers 14 residues. Germline V gene data show CDR1 as DFQATT and CDR2 as SNEGSKA (reference sequence). With V trimmed by 0 bases and J by 9 bases, 7 bases remained unmatched. Hyperthyroidism of Graves' type that showed no ophthalmopathy progression within 18 months was stable. Lactation, pregnancy, other autoimmune disease or uncontrolled infection led to exclusion of patients. This clonotype showed up many times. Antigen unknown. Amplification of TCR beta CDR3 regions used RNA as the template. The HTBI primer set was used in a first-round RT-PCR of the TCR CDR3. TCRdb ran MiXCR on the multiplex PCR reads and lists one entry per CDR3 protein. The sample lists approximately 590,000 distinct CDR3 sequences, about 15% occurring once.

This sequence joins TRBV20-1 and TRBJ2-1, with 8 positions matching TRBD1. The source is a woman aged 25 to 39 with Graves' hyperthyroidism. Input material: blood. The CDR3 sequence: CSAREDRAIGEQFF. The DNA for the CDR3 is TGCAGTGCTAGAGAGGACAGGGCGATCGGTGAGCAGTTCTTC.